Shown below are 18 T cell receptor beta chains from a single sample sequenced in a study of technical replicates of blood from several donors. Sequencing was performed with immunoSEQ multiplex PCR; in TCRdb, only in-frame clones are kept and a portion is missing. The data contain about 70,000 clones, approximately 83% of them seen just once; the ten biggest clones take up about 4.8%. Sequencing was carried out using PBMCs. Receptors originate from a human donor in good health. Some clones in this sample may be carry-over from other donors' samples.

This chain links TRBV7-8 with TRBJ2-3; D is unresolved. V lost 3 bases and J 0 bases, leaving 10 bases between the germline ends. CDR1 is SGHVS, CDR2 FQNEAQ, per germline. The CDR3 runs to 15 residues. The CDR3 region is CASSFSLLSTDTQYF. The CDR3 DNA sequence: TGTGCCAGCAGCTTCTCTCTTTTAAGCACAGATACGCAGTATTTT.

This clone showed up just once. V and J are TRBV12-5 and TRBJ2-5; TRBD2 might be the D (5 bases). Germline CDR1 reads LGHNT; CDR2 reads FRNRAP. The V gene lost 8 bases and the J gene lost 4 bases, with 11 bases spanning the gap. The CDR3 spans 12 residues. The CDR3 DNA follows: TGTGCTAGTCGATCGGCGGGAGAGACCCAGTACTTC. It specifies CASRSAGETQYF.

The CDR3 bases are TGTGCCAGCAGCTTACTAGCGGGAGGGATGAACAATGAGCAGTTCTTC. Protein sequence: CASSLLAGGMNNEQFF. The J gene is TRBJ2-1, the V gene TRBV7-8, with 12 bases that match TRBD2. Trimming cost V 2 bases and J 5 bases; bases outside gene matches: 4. CDR1 and CDR2 (germline): SGHVS, FQNEAQ. The CDR3 runs to 16 residues.

CDR3 nucleotides: TGTGCCTGGAGCGGGACAGGGGCCTACGAGCAGTACTTC. Its translation: CAWSGTGAYEQYF. V and J are TRBV30 and TRBJ2-7; 10 bases are shared with TRBD1. The CDR3 contains 13 residues. CDR1 and CDR2 from the germline V gene are GTSNPN and SVGIG (reference sequence). Trimming at V came to 3 bases and at J to 2 bases, leaving 1 base not matched to a gene.

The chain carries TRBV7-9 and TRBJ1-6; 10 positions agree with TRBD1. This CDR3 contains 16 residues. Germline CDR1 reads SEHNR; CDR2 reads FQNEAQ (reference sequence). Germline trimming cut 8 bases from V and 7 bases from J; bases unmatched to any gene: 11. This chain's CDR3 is CASESHPGQGNSPLHF. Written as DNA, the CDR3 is TGTGCCAGCGAGAGTCATCCGGGACAGGGGAATTCACCCCTCCACTTT.

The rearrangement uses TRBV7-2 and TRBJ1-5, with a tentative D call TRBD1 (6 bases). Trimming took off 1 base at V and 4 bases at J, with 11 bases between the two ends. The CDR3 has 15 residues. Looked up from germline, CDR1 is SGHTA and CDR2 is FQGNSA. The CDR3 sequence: CASSLVTGQNQPQHF. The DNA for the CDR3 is TGTGCCAGCAGCTTAGTTACAGGGCAAAATCAGCCCCAGCATTTT.

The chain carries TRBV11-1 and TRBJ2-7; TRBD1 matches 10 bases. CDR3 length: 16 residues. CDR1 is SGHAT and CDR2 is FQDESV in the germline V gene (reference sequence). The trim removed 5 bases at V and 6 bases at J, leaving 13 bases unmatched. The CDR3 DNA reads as TGTGCCAGCAGCAGGCTTACCGGGACAGGGGTCTCCGAGCAGTACTTC. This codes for CASSRLTGTGVSEQYF.

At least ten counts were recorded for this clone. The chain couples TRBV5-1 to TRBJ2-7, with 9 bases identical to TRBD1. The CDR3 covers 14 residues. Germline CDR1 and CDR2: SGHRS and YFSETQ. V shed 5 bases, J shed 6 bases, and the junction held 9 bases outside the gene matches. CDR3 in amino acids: CASRSGTGSLEQYF. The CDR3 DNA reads TGCGCCAGCAGATCCGGGACAGGGTCTCTCGAGCAGTACTTC.

The CDR3 sequence is CASSEAPGSYNEQFF. Written as DNA, the CDR3 is TGTGCCAGCAGTGAGGCCCCGGGCTCCTACAATGAGCAGTTCTTC. V usage is TRBV6-1 and J usage is TRBJ2-1; D remains ambiguous. Trimming took 3 bases from V and 0 from J, leaving 9 bases between them. This CDR3 region has 15 residues. Germline V gives CDR1 MNHNS, CDR2 SASEGT.

CDR3 sequence: CASSHEGQGIGTQYF. The CDR3 DNA reads as TGTGCCAGCAGCCACGAAGGGCAGGGGATCGGTACGCAGTATTTT. The gene calls are TRBV9 and TRBJ2-3; D may be TRBD1 (6 bases). V lost 4 bases to trimming and J lost 8 bases, with 20 bases between them. The germline CDR1 and CDR2 sequences are SGDLS and YYNGEE. The length of the CDR3 is 15 residues.

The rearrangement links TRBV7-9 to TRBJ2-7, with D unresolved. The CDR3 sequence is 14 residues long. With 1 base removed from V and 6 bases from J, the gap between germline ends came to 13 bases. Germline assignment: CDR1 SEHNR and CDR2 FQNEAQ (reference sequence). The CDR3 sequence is CASSLEPPQAEQYF. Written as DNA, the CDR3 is TGTGCCAGCAGCTTAGAGCCCCCCCAGGCCGAGCAGTACTTC.

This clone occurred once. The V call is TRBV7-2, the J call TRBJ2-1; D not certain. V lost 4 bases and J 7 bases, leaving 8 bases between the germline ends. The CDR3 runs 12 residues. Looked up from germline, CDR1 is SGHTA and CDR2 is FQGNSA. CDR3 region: CASSSGWNEQFF. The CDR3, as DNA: TGTGCCAGCAGCTCAGGCTGGAATGAGCAGTTCTTC. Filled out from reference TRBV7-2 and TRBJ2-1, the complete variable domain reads GAGVSQSPSNKVTEKGKDVELRCDPISGHTALYWYRQSLGQGLEFLIYFQGNSAPDKSGLPSDRFSAERTGGSVSTLTIQRTQQEDSAVYLCASSSGWNEQFFGPGTRLTVL.

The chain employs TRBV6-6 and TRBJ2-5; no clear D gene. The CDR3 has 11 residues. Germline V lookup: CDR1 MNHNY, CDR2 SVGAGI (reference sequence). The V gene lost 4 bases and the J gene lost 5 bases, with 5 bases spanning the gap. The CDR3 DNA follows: TGTGCCAGCAGTTTGGCTGAGACCCAGTACTTC. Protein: CASSLAETQYF.

CDR3 sequence (DNA): TGTGCCAGCAGCTTATATGAGGGTAGGAACACTGAAGCTTTCTTT. Its translation: CASSLYEGRNTEAFF. This rearrangement joins TRBV7-8 to TRBJ1-1; D not resolved. CDR3 length equals 15 residues. The V gene's germline CDR1 is SGHVS and CDR2 FQNEAQ. Trimming left V 2 bases short and J 1 base short, with 11 bases between.

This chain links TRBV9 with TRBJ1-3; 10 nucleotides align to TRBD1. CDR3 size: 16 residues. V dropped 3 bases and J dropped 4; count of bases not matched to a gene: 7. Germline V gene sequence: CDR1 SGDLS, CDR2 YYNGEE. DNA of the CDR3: TGTGCCAGCAGCGACAGCGACAGGGGGCCCGGAAACACCATATATTTT. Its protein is CASSDSDRGPGNTIYF.

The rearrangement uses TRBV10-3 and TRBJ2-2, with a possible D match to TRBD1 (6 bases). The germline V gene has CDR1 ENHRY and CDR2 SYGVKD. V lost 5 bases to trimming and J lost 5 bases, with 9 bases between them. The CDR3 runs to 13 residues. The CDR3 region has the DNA TGTGCCATCAGTCCAAGGGGGACCGGGGAGCTGTTTTTT. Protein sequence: CAISPRGTGELFF.

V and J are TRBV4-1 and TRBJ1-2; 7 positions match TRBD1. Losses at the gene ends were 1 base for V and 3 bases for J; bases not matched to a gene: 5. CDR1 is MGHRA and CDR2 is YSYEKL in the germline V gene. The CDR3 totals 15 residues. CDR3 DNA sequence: TGCGCCAGCAGCCAAGGGAGGGGGCGCGACTATGGCTACACCTTC. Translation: CASSQGRGRDYGYTF.

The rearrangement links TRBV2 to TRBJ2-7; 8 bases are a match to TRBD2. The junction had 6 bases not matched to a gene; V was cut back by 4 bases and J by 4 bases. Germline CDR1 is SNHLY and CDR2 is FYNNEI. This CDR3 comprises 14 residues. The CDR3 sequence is CASSGTSSAYEQYF. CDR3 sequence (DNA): TGTGCCAGCAGTGGGACTAGCTCAGCGTACGAGCAGTACTTC.